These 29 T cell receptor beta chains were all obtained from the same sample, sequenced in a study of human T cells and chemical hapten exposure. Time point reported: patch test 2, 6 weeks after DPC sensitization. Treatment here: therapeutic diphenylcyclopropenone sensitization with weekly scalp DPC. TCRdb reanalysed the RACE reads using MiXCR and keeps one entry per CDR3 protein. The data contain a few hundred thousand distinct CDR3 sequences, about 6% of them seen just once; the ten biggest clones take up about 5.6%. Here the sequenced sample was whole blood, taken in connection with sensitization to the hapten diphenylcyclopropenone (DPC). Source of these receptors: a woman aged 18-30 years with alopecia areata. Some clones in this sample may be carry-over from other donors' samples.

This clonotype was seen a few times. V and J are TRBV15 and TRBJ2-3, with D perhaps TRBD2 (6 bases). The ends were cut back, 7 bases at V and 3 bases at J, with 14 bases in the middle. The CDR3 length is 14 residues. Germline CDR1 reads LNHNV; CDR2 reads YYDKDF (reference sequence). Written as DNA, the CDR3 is TGTGCCACCAACGAGGGACTCCCGACAGATACGCAGTATTTT. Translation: CATNEGLPTDTQYF. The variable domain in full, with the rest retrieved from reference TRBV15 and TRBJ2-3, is DAMVIQNPRYQVTQFGKPVTLSCSQTLNHNVMYWYQQKSSQAPKLLFHYYDKDFNNEADTPDNFQSRRPNTSFCFLDIRSPGLGDTAMYLCATNEGLPTDTQYFGPGTRLTVL.

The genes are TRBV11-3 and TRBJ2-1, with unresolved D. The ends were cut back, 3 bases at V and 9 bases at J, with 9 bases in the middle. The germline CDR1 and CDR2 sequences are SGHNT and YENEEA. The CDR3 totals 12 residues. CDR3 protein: CASSLSDAEQFF. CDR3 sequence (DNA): TGTGCCAGCAGCTTGTCAGATGCTGAGCAGTTCTTC.

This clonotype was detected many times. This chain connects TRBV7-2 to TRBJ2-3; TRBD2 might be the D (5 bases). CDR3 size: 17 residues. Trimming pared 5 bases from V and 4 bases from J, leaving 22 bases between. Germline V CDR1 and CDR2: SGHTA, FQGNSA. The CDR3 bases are TGTGCCAGCAGCCCACGGGCTAGTACGAGGGTTGCAGATACGCAGTATTTT. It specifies CASSPRASTRVADTQYF.

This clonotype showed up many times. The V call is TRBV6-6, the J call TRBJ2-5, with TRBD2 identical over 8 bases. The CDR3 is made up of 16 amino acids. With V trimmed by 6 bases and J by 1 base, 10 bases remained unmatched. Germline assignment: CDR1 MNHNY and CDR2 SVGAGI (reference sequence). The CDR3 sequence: CASSPGARGAQETQYF. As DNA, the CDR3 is TGTGCCAGCAGCCCCGGGGCGCGGGGGGCCCAAGAGACCCAGTACTTC.

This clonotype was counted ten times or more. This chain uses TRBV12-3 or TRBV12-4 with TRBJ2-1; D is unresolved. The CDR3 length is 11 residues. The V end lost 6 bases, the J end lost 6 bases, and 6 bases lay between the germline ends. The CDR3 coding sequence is TGTGCCAGCAGCCCTGGCAATGAGCAGTTCTTC. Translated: CASSPGNEQFF.

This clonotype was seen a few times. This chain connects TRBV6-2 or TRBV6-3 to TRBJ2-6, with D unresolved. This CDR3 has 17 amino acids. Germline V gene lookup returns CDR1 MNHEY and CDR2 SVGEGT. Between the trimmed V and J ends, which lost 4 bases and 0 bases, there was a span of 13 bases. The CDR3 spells CASSLSTSSSGANVLTF. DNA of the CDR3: TGTGCCAGCAGTTTGTCAACTTCAAGCTCTGGGGCCAACGTCCTGACTTTC.

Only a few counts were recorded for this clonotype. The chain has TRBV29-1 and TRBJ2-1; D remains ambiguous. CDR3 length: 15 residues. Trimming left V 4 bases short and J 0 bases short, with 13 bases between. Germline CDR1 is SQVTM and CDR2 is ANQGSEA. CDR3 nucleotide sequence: TGCAGCGTTGGCCTAATATTTAGCTCCTACAATGAGCAGTTCTTC. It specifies CSVGLIFSSYNEQFF.

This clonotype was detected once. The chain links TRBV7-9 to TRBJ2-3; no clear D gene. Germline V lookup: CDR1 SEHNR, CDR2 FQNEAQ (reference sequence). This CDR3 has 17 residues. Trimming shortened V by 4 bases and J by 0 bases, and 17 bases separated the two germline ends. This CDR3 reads CASSWVTLGTSTDTQYF. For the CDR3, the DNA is TGTGCCAGCAGCTGGGTTACTTTAGGTACTAGCACAGATACGCAGTATTTT.

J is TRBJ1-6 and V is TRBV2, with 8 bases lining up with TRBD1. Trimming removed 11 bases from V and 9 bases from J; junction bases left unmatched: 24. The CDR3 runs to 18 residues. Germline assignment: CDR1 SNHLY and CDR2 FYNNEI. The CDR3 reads CAQQGGQEYFKKTSPLHF. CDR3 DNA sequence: TGTGCCCAGCAGGGGGGACAGGAATACTTTAAGAAGACTTCACCCCTCCACTTT.

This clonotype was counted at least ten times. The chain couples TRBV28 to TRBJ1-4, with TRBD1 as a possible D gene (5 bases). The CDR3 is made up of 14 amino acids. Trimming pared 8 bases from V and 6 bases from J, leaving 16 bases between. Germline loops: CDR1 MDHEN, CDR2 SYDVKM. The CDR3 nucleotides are TGTGCCAGCCGCACGGCAGGGAGCGATGAAAAACTGTTTTTT. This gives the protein CASRTAGSDEKLFF.

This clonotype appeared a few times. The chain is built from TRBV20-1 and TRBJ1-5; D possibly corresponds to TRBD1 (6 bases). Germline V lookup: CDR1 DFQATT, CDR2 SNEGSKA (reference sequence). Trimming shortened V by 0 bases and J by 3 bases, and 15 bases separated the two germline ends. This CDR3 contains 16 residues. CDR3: CSARDRQEDLNQPQHF. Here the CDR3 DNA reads TGCAGTGCTAGAGACAGACAGGAGGACCTCAATCAGCCCCAGCATTTT.

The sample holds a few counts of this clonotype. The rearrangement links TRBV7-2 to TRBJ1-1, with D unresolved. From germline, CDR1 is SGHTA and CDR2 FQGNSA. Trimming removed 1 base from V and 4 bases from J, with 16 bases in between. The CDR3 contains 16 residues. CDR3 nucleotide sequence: TGTGCCAGCAGCTTAGGCCGGTTGGTGGCGGGCACTGAAGCTTTCTTT. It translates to CASSLGRLVAGTEAFF.

The CDR3, as DNA: TGTGCCAGCAGTCTCCATCAGTATGGCTACACCTTC. This gives the protein CASSLHQYGYTF. This chain uses TRBV12-3 or TRBV12-4 with TRBJ1-2; D ambiguous. V shed 5 bases and J shed 5 bases, with 9 bases lying between them. This CDR3 spans 12 amino acids.

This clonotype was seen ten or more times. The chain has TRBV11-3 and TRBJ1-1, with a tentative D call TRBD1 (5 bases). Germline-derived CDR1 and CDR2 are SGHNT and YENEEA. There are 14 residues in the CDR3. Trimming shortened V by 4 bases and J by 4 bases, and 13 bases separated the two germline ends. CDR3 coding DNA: TGTGCCAGCAGCTATGACAGCAGAGGCACTGAAGCTTTCTTT. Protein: CASSYDSRGTEAFF.

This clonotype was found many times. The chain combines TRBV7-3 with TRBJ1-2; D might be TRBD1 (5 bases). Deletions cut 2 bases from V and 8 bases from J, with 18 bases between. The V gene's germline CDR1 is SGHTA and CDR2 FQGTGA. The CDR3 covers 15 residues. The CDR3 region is CASSLGGTVGEGYTF. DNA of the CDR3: TGTGCCAGCAGCTTAGGCGGGACGGTTGGGGAGGGCTACACCTTC.

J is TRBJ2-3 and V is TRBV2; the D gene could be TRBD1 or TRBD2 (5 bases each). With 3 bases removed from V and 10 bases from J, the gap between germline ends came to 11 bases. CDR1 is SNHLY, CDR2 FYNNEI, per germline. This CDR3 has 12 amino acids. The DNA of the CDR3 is TGTGCCAGCAGTGATGAGGGGTGGTCGCAGTATTTT. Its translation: CASSDEGWSQYF.

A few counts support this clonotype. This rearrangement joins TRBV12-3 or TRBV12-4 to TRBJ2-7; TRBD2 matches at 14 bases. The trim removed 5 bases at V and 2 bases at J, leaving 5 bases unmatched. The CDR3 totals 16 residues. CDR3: CASSRLAGGPTYEQYF. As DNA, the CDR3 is TGTGCCAGCAGTAGACTAGCGGGGGGGCCGACCTACGAGCAGTACTTC.

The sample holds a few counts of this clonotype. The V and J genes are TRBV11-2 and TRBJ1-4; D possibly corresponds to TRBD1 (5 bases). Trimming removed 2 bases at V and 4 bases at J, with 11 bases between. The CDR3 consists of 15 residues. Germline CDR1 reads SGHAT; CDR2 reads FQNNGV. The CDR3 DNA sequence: TGTGCCAGCAGCTTACGGCGGGACCTTAATGAAAAACTGTTTTTT. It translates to CASSLRRDLNEKLFF. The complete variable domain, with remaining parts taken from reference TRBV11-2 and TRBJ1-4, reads EAGVAQSPRYKIIEKRQSVAFWCNPISGHATLYWYQQILGQGPKLLIQFQNNGVVDDSQLPKDRFSAERLKGVDSTLKIQPAKLEDSAVYLCASSLRRDLNEKLFFGSGTQLSVL.

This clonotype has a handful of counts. The CDR3 DNA reads TGTGCCAGCAGCTTGTTTGGGGGGCACGAGCAGTACTTC. This sequence encodes CASSLFGGHEQYF. This rearrangement joins TRBV5-4 to TRBJ2-7; D might be TRBD1 or TRBD2, each matching 6 bases. Germline V CDR1 and CDR2: SGHNT, YYREEE (reference sequence). The germline V and J ends were trimmed by 1 base and 5 bases, with 10 bases remaining between them. This CDR3 is built from 13 residues.

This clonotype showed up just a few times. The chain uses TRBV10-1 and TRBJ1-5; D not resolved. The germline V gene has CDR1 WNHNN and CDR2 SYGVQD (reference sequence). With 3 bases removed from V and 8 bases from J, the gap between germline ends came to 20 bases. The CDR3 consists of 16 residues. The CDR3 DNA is TGCGCCAGCAGTGAAATGAAGCGGGCCCCGGGAAAGCCCCAGCATTTT. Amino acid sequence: CASSEMKRAPGKPQHF.

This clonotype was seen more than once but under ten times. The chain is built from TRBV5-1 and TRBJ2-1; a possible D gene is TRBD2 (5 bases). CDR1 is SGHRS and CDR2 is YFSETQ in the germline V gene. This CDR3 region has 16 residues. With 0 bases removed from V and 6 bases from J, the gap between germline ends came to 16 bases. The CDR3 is CASSLDPGSFLNEQFF. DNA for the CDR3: TGCGCCAGCAGCTTGGATCCGGGGAGTTTCCTCAATGAGCAGTTCTTC. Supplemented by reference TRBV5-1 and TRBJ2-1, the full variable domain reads KAGVTQTPRYLIKTRGQQVTLSCSPISGHRSVSWYQQTPGQGLQFLFEYFSETQRNKGNFPGRFSGRQFSNSRSEMNVSTLELGDSALYLCASSLDPGSFLNEQFFGPGTRLTVL.

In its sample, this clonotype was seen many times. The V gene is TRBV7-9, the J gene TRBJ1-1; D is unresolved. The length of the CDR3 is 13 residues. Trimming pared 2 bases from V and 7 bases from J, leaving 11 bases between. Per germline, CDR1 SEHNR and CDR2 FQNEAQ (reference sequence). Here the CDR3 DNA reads TGTGCCAGCAGCTTAACCCGCGAACGTGAAGCTTTCTTT. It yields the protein CASSLTREREAFF. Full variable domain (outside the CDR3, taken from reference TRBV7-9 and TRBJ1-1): DTGVSQNPRHKITKRGQNVTFRCDPISEHNRLYWYRQTLGQGPEFLTYFQNEAQLEKSRLLSDRFSAERPKGSFSTLEIQRTEQGDSAMYLCASSLTREREAFFGQGTRLTVV.

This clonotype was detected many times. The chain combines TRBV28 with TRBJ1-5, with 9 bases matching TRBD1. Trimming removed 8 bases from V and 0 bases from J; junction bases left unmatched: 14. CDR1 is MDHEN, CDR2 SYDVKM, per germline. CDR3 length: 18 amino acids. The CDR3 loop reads CASFRRSWTGDSNQPQHF. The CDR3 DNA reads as TGTGCCAGCTTCAGGAGATCTTGGACAGGGGATAGCAATCAGCCCCAGCATTTT.

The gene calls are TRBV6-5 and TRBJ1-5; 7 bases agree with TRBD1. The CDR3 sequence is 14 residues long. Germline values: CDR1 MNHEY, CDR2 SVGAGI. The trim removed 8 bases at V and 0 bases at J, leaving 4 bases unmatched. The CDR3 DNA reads TGTGCCAGCGGACAGGCGTATAGCAATCAGCCCCAGCATTTT. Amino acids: CASGQAYSNQPQHF.

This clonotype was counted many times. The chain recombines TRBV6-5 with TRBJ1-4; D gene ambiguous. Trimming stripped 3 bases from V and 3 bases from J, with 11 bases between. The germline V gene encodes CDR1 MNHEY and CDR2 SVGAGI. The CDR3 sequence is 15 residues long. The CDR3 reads CASSYDGFSNEKLFF. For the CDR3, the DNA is TGTGCCAGCAGTTATGATGGGTTTTCTAATGAAAAACTGTTTTTT.

The CDR3 sequence is CASSQAMGHGIGGIQYF. As DNA, the CDR3 is TGCGCCAGCAGCCAAGCGATGGGACACGGTATTGGGGGCATTCAGTACTTC. The V call is TRBV4-3, the J call TRBJ2-4; TRBD1 might be the D (6 bases). Trimming removed 1 base from V and 9 bases from J, with 22 bases in between. CDR3 length equals 17 residues. From germline, CDR1 is LGHNA and CDR2 YSLEER.

The CDR3 sequence is CAISEPAGGPGQYF. The CDR3 coding sequence is TGTGCCATCAGTGAGCCAGCGGGGGGGCCAGGGCAGTACTTC. This rearrangement joins TRBV10-3 to TRBJ2-7; 10 positions match TRBD2. The J segment lost 9 bases and the V segment lost 2 bases, leaving 7 bases of the junction unmatched. Germline V gene lookup returns CDR1 ENHRY and CDR2 SYGVKD. This CDR3 is 14 amino acids long.

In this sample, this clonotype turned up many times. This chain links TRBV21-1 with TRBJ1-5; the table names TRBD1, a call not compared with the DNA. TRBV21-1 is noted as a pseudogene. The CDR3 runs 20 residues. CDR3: CASSIPPTPAGQGAVGPQHF. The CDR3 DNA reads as TGTGCCAGCAGCATCCCTCCCACCCCCGCCGGACAGGGGGCTGTAGGGCCCCAGCATTTT.

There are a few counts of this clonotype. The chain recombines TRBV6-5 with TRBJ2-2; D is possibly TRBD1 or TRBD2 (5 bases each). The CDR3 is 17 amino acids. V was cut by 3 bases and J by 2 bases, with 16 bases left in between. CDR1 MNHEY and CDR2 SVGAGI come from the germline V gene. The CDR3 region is CASSYGGGPVNTGELFF. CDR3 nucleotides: TGTGCCAGCAGTTATGGTGGGGGTCCGGTTAACACCGGGGAGCTGTTTTTT.